This T cell receptor beta chain comes out of a study of CD8+CD57+ T cells in acquired aplastic anemia. Genomic DNA, the template, was used for profiling of the TCR beta VDJ and CDR3. Using its own MiXCR run on the reads, TCRdb lists one record per CDR3 protein. The profile shows 150,000 to 160,000 distinct CDR3 sequences, about 50% of them singletons. Points from the study as a whole: Overlapping CD8+ CDR3 repertoires of patients and controls contained around 30 shared sequences.

Patients picked for sequencing had shown CD8+CD57+ cell expansion detected by flow cytometry. There were no patients without severe acquired aplastic anemia. All patients were therapy-naive when blood was sampled. The CDR3 length is 15 residues. Germline trimming cut 3 bases from V and 4 bases from J; bases unmatched to any gene: 6. Germline CDR1 is SGHRS and CDR2 is YFSETQ. At least ten counts were recorded for this clonotype. Its antigen is as yet unknown. This chain joins TRBV5-1 and TRBJ2-7; TRBD1 agrees at 11 bases. This clonotype was obtained from a human donor with aplastic anemia. Source material: sorted CD4+, CD8+, or CD8+CD57+ T cells (not recorded which) from PBMCs. CDR3 nucleotides: TGCGCCAGCAGCTCGGGGGGACAGGGGGGTTACGAGCAGTACTTC. It yields the protein CASSSGGQGGYEQYF.